Below, one T cell receptor (beta chain) is given with its context. V lost 4 bases and J lost 8; bases outside the gene matches: 12. CDR1 and CDR2 (germline): SGHRS, YFSETQ. This CDR3 spans 17 amino acids. Assay: immunoSEQ multiplex PCR; the TCRdb copy retains only in-frame clones and omits some. The sample carries 190,000 or so clones, roughly 86% recorded once. This record comes from a study of blood T cell repertoires in COVID-19. Turning to the study itself: The United States, Italy and Spain were the sources of the acute and convalescent COVID-19 samples. The cDNA or gDNA used as material had been derived from T cells, B-cell-depleted T cells, or PBMCs.

Cohort allocation depended upon clinical history that participants reported. This receptor was identified in a young man with acute COVID-19. The V gene is TRBV5-1, the J gene TRBJ2-1; 13 bases fit TRBD2. Source material: PBMCs or T cells enriched from blood (not recorded which). CDR3 region: CASSPSTGLAGEDEQFF. The CDR3 region has the DNA TGCGCCAGCAGCCCCAGTACCGGACTAGCGGGAGAAGATGAGCAGTTCTTC.